Each of the 31 T cell receptor beta chains below was sequenced from the same sample in a study of T cells in Graves' hyperthyroidism and ophthalmopathy. RNA transcripts provided the source from which TCR beta CDR3 regions were amplified. A set of HTBI primers served as the primers for a first-round RT-PCR of the TCR CDR3. TCRdb re-called the multiplex PCR reads with MiXCR, one entry per CDR3 protein. In the table there are a few hundred thousand distinct CDR3 sequences, 15% to 19% of which are singletons. Input material: blood. The receptors derive from a woman aged 25 to 39 with Graves' hyperthyroidism.

This clonotype was seen at least ten times. This sequence joins TRBV12-3 or TRBV12-4 and TRBJ2-1; no reliable D call. CDR3 length: 13 residues. Trimming took 6 bases from V and 4 from J, leaving 10 bases between them. In DNA form, the CDR3 reads TGTGCCAGCAGCCGCCTCACGTACAATGAGCAGTTCTTC. Protein sequence: CASSRLTYNEQFF.

This clonotype was counted at least ten times. This sequence joins TRBV28 and TRBJ2-2, with no clear D. Germline V gives CDR1 MDHEN, CDR2 SYDVKM. The CDR3 contains 13 residues. Trimming stripped 6 bases from V and 1 base from J, with 6 bases between. For the CDR3, the DNA is TGTGCCAGCAGAACAGAGAACACCGGGGAGCTGTTTTTT. Translated: CASRTENTGELFF. Based on the CDR3 plus reference TRBV28 and TRBJ2-2, the full variable domain is DVKVTQSSRYLVKRTGEKVFLECVQDMDHENMFWYRQDPGLGLRLIYFSYDVKMKEKGDIPEGYSVSREKKERFSLILESASTNQTSMYLCASRTENTGELFFGEGSRLTVL.

CDR3 DNA sequence: TGTGCCAGCAGCCAGGGACACGGGGCTTATAGCAATCAGCCCCAGCATTTT. This gives the protein CASSQGHGAYSNQPQHF. The rearrangement uses TRBV11-2 and TRBJ1-5; D may be TRBD1 (6 bases). CDR1 is SGHAT, CDR2 FQNNGV, per germline. This CDR3 contains 17 residues. V was clipped by 5 bases and J by 0 bases, with 17 bases between them.

This clonotype was counted ten times or more. The V and J genes are TRBV9 and TRBJ2-3, with TRBD2 matching 8 bases. Germline CDR1 SGDLS, CDR2 YYNGEE. The junction had 8 bases not matched to a gene; V was cut back by 0 bases and J by 2 bases. This CDR3 contains 17 residues. The CDR3 is CASSVEVSGKFTDTQYF. CDR3 nucleotides: TGTGCCAGCAGCGTAGAGGTTAGCGGGAAATTCACAGATACGCAGTATTTT.

This clonotype is a singleton in its sample. The chain employs TRBV19 and TRBJ1-4; unclear D gene. The CDR3 has 13 residues. Germline V gene lookup returns CDR1 LNHDA and CDR2 SQIVND (reference sequence). Trimming stripped 5 bases from V and 7 bases from J, with 11 bases between. CDR3 region: CASSRREGEKLFF. The CDR3 DNA sequence: TGTGCCAGTAGTCGACGCGAGGGTGAAAAACTGTTTTTT.

This clonotype has at least ten counts. The V call is TRBV4-1, the J call TRBJ1-2; D is undetermined. V was clipped by 1 base and J by 6 bases, with 15 bases between them. CDR1 is MGHRA, CDR2 YSYEKL, per germline. The CDR3 contains 15 residues. The CDR3 spells CASSQATLGLNGYTF. Written as DNA, the CDR3 is TGCGCCAGCAGCCAAGCGACTCTAGGCCTGAATGGCTACACCTTC.

The chain couples TRBV7-2 to TRBJ1-2, with a possible D match to TRBD1 (6 bases). This CDR3 region has 13 residues. Trimming pared 1 base from V and 8 bases from J, leaving 11 bases between. CDR1 and CDR2 from the germline V gene are SGHTA and FQGNSA. CDR3 loop: CASSLGGGGGYTF. CDR3 bases: TGTGCCAGCAGCTTAGGAGGGGGGGGAGGCTACACCTTC.

The rearrangement joins TRBV20-1 to TRBJ2-7, with a possible D match to TRBD2 (5 bases). In germline, CDR1 is DFQATT, CDR2 SNEGSKA (reference sequence). The V end was cut by 6 bases, the J end by 6 bases, with 18 bases between. CDR3 size: 13 residues. CDR3 loop: CSAYPLAQAEQYF. For the CDR3, the DNA is TGCAGTGCCTACCCTCTAGCTCAAGCCGAGCAGTACTTC.

This clonotype appeared many times. This chain uses TRBV6-6 with TRBJ1-1; no clear D. The CDR3 runs to 15 residues. The V end was cut by 0 bases, the J end by 4 bases, with 12 bases between. Germline-derived CDR1 and CDR2 are MNHNY and SVGAGI (reference sequence). Here the CDR3 DNA reads TGTGCCAGCAGTTACTCGAGGCAGGCCCCCACTGAAGCTTTCTTT. It specifies CASSYSRQAPTEAFF.

Ten or more counts support this clonotype. The chain uses TRBV3-1 and TRBJ1-1; 8 bases align to TRBD1. The J segment lost 5 bases and the V segment lost 4 bases, leaving 3 bases of the junction unmatched. The CDR3 loop spans 13 amino acids. Germline V gene data show CDR1 as LGHDT and CDR2 as YNNKEL (reference sequence). The CDR3 coding sequence is TGTGCCAGCAGCCGAGACAGGGGTACTGAAGCTTTCTTT. Amino acids: CASSRDRGTEAFF.

This clonotype has ten or more counts. The V gene is TRBV28, the J gene TRBJ1-1; D uncertain. V was pared by 4 bases and J by 4 bases, with 7 bases between. Germline loops: CDR1 MDHEN, CDR2 SYDVKM. The CDR3 runs 12 residues. CDR3 nucleotides: TGTGCCAGCAGTTGGAGGGTCACTGAAGCTTTCTTT. This encodes CASSWRVTEAFF. Variable domain in full (rest from reference TRBV28 and TRBJ1-1): DVKVTQSSRYLVKRTGEKVFLECVQDMDHENMFWYRQDPGLGLRLIYFSYDVKMKEKGDIPEGYSVSREKKERFSLILESASTNQTSMYLCASSWRVTEAFFGQGTRLTVV.

This clonotype was observed many times. This chain joins TRBV2 and TRBJ1-5; a weak D match, TRBD1 (5 bases). CDR1 SNHLY and CDR2 FYNNEI come from the germline V gene. Between the trimmed V and J ends, which lost 0 bases and 3 bases, there was a span of 9 bases. The CDR3 is 15 residues long. CDR3 in amino acids: CASSEAVGVNQPQHF. For the CDR3, the DNA is TGTGCCAGCAGTGAAGCGGTAGGGGTCAATCAGCCCCAGCATTTT.

Remarks on this clonotype: A much larger clone sits a single nucleotide away, making a read error possible. The chain is built from TRBV2 and TRBJ2-7; 9 bases align to TRBD2. The germline gives CDR1 SNHLY, CDR2 FYNNEI. The CDR3 has 18 residues. Losses at the gene ends were 8 bases for V and 7 bases for J; bases not matched to a gene: 24. In DNA, the CDR3 is TGTGCCAGCTGTGTGGGGGTCAGCGGGAGGTCCACCAGGGATGAGCAGTACTTC. Its translation: CASCVGVSGRSTRDEQYF.

This clonotype was detected ten times or more. The chain joins TRBV12-3 or TRBV12-4 to TRBJ2-7; D is uncertain. CDR3 size: 14 residues. Deletions cut 0 bases from V and 1 base from J, with 7 bases between. In DNA form, the CDR3 reads TGTGCCAGCAGTTTAGCGGGGTATTCCTACGAGCAGTACTTC. Translating it yields CASSLAGYSYEQYF.

J is TRBJ1-2 and V is TRBV30; D ambiguous. This CDR3 region has 13 residues. V was clipped by 3 bases and J by 6 bases, with 14 bases between them. Germline assignment: CDR1 GTSNPN and CDR2 SVGIG (reference sequence). CDR3 region: CAWRLRAADGYTF. The CDR3 bases are TGTGCCTGGAGACTCCGGGCCGCAGATGGCTACACCTTC.

This clonotype occurred many times. The chain employs TRBV6-1 and TRBJ2-3; 8 bases map to TRBD2. The germline gives CDR1 MNHNS, CDR2 SASEGT. V was pared by 5 bases and J by 3 bases, with 13 bases of the junction left unmatched. The CDR3 consists of 17 residues. The CDR3 reads CASSKAAGAHGTDTQYF. Written as DNA, the CDR3 is TGTGCCAGCAGTAAGGCAGCGGGAGCTCACGGGACAGATACGCAGTATTTT.

Many counts were recorded for this clonotype. This chain joins TRBV20-1 and TRBJ2-7; the D is unclear. The CDR3 loop spans 14 amino acids. CDR1 and CDR2 from the germline V gene are DFQATT and SNEGSKA (reference sequence). V lost 3 bases and J 3 bases, leaving 15 bases between the germline ends. The CDR3 sequence: CSASSPRAGYEQYF. CDR3 in DNA: TGCAGTGCTAGCTCCCCCCGCGCAGGCTACGAGCAGTACTTC.

This clonotype was detected many times. The rearrangement joins TRBV27 to TRBJ2-3, with D maybe TRBD2 (5 bases). The CDR3 contains 15 residues. In germline, CDR1 is MNHEY, CDR2 SMNVEV (reference sequence). Deletions cut 3 bases from V and 0 bases from J, with 10 bases between. CDR3 in DNA: TGTGCCAGCAGTTTGAGGCGGGCTAGCACAGATACGCAGTATTTT. As protein: CASSLRRASTDTQYF.

This clonotype was seen many times. This sequence joins TRBV12-3 or TRBV12-4 and TRBJ1-1; 7 positions agree with TRBD1. The CDR3 consists of 16 residues. The junction had 7 bases not matched to a gene; V was cut back by 3 bases and J by 0 bases. The CDR3 region is CASSLGQSLVNTEAFF. Written as DNA, the CDR3 is TGTGCCAGCAGTTTGGGACAGAGCCTAGTGAACACTGAAGCTTTCTTT.

The gene calls are TRBV20-1 and TRBJ2-3; D is uncertain. From germline, CDR1 is DFQATT and CDR2 SNEGSKA (reference sequence). Trimming cost V 1 base and J 2 bases, with 10 bases left between them. This CDR3 has 14 amino acids. CDR3 loop: CSARGYPLTDTQYF. The CDR3 DNA sequence: TGCAGTGCTAGAGGTTATCCCCTCACAGATACGCAGTATTTT.

The V call is TRBV3-1, the J call TRBJ2-1; the match to TRBD1 covers 7 bases. V was pared by 4 bases and J by 8 bases, with 8 bases of the junction left unmatched. The CDR3 has 14 residues. Germline CDR1 is LGHDT and CDR2 is YNNKEL (reference sequence). The CDR3 DNA is TGTGCCAGCAGCCCTCGGACAGGTATGGATGAGCAGTTCTTC. This sequence encodes CASSPRTGMDEQFF.

V gene TRBV10-1 combines with J gene TRBJ1-4; TRBD1 agrees at 10 bases. Germline V lookup: CDR1 WNHNN, CDR2 SYGVQD (reference sequence). The CDR3 has 16 residues. Losses at the gene ends were 9 bases for V and 0 bases for J; bases not matched to a gene: 7. The DNA for the CDR3 is TGCGCCAGAATGGACAGGGGGGTTGCAACTAATGAAAAACTGTTTTTT. This encodes CARMDRGVATNEKLFF.

This chain connects TRBV27 to TRBJ2-7, with D possibly TRBD1 on 5 matching bases. The CDR3 extends over 13 amino acids. Per the germline V gene, CDR1 is MNHEY and CDR2 is SMNVEV (reference sequence). V was cut by 4 bases and J by 3 bases, with 10 bases left in between. The CDR3 is CASSSRTLYEQYF. CDR3 DNA: TGTGCCAGCAGTTCTAGGACACTCTACGAGCAGTACTTC.

This clonotype has at least ten counts. The chain joins TRBV3-1 to TRBJ2-5; D is possibly TRBD1 (6 bases). Germline V gives CDR1 LGHDT, CDR2 YNNKEL (reference sequence). V lost 0 bases, J lost 5 bases, and 19 bases lay in between. This CDR3 has 17 amino acids. For the CDR3, the DNA is TGTGCCAGCAGCCAAGATGGCGGCAGGGGTGGAGTGGAGACCCAGTACTTC. It translates to CASSQDGGRGGVETQYF.

This clonotype appeared a few times. V gene TRBV10-3 combines with J gene TRBJ1-1; 9 bases are shared with TRBD1. The CDR3 consists of 14 residues. The V and J ends lost 4 bases and 4 bases, in that order; junction bases with no gene match: 4. The germline CDR1 and CDR2 sequences are ENHRY and SYGVKD. The CDR3 reads CAISVDRGVTEAFF. The DNA for the CDR3 is TGTGCCATCAGTGTAGACAGGGGGGTCACTGAAGCTTTCTTT.

This chain joins TRBV20-1 and TRBJ1-5; TRBD1 matches at 7 bases. V shed 5 bases and J 3 bases; nucleotides not matched to a gene: 7. This CDR3 spans 14 amino acids. Germline V gene sequence: CDR1 DFQATT, CDR2 SNEGSKA (reference sequence). The CDR3 region is CSAPGTVDNQPQHF. CDR3 nucleotide sequence: TGCAGTGCTCCTGGGACAGTAGACAATCAGCCCCAGCATTTT.

The J gene is TRBJ1-4, the V gene TRBV5-1; a possible D gene is TRBD1 (6 bases). The CDR3 is made up of 14 amino acids. CDR1 is SGHRS, CDR2 YFSETQ, per germline. The V end lost 2 bases, the J end lost 8 bases, and 13 bases lay between the germline ends. In nucleotides, the CDR3 is TGCGCCAGCAGCTTTGTGGAGGGGGGGGAAAAACTGTTTTTT. It yields the protein CASSFVEGGEKLFF.

In this sample, this clonotype turned up a few times. This CDR3 is CSAEQGRGQPQHF. DNA of the CDR3: TGCAGTGCAGAACAGGGGAGAGGACAGCCCCAGCATTTT. V gene TRBV20-1 combines with J gene TRBJ1-5; 7 nucleotides match TRBD1. V shed 6 bases, J shed 7 bases, and the junction held 9 bases outside the gene matches. The germline V gene encodes CDR1 DFQATT and CDR2 SNEGSKA (reference sequence). CDR3 size: 13 residues.

This clonotype was seen ten or more times. This sequence joins TRBV7-2 and TRBJ2-3; perhaps TRBD1 as D (5 bases). CDR1 SGHTA and CDR2 FQGNSA come from the germline V gene. The germline V and J ends were trimmed by 2 bases and 5 bases, with 11 bases remaining between them. The CDR3 runs to 14 residues. CDR3 in DNA: TGTGCCAGCAGCTTACTCAGGGATGGAGATACGCAGTATTTT. This sequence encodes CASSLLRDGDTQYF.

J is TRBJ1-2 and V is TRBV14; 7 bases are a match to TRBD1. Trimming cost V 1 base and J 2 bases; bases outside gene matches: 7. The CDR3 runs 16 residues. Looked up from germline, CDR1 is SGHDN and CDR2 is FVKESK. CDR3 DNA: TGTGCCAGCAGCCAAGGGCACAGGGGCCCCAACTATGGCTACACCTTC. Translation gives CASSQGHRGPNYGYTF.

This clonotype was recorded many times. The chain combines TRBV28 with TRBJ1-2, with TRBD1 as a possible D gene (6 bases). The CDR3 runs to 15 residues. Germline CDR1 and CDR2: MDHEN and SYDVKM. With 5 bases removed from V and 0 bases from J, the gap between germline ends came to 13 bases. CDR3 sequence reads: CASSPHRVSNYGYTF. Written as DNA, the CDR3 is TGTGCCAGCAGTCCTCACAGGGTTTCTAACTATGGCTACACCTTC.